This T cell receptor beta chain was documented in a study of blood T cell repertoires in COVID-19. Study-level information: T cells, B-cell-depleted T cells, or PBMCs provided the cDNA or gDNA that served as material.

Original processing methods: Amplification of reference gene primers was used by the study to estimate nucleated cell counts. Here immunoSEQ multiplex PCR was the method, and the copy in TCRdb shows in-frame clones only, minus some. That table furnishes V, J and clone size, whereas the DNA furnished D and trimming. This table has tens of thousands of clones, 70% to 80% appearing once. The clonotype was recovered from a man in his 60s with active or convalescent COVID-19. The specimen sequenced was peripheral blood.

This chain's CDR3 is CASSQGGGSSTDTQYF. DNA of the CDR3: TGCGCCAGCAGCCAAGGCGGGGGGTCGAGCACAGATACGCAGTATTTT. The rearrangement uses TRBV4-1 and TRBJ2-3; TRBD2 aligns across 8 bases. Germline CDR1 reads MGHRA; CDR2 reads YSYEKL. V lost 1 base and J lost 0; bases outside the gene matches: 3. There are 16 residues in the CDR3.